Described below is a single T cell receptor (beta chain) sequence and its context. The sample originates from a study of blood T cells in healthy people across ages. The CDR3 is made up of 11 amino acids. The germline V gene has CDR1 DFQATT and CDR2 SNEGSKA (reference sequence). Alongside a J-beta primer mix, a sample-barcoded 5' primer served in a second PCR lasting 7 to 11 cycles. TCRdb re-derived calls from the 5' RACE reads in MiXCR, one entry per CDR3 protein. Here the sample spans around 320,000 distinct CDR3 sequences, roughly 29% being singletons. Specimen: blood. This receptor was taken from a woman aged 70-85 years in good health. The V and J genes are TRBV20-1 and TRBJ2-5; D is uncertain. Gene TRBJ2-7 matches the end of the DNA better, so the J call may be wrong. CDR3 loop: CSARWGYEQYF. The CDR3 DNA follows: TGCAGTGCTAGGTGGGGCTACGAGCAGTACTTC.